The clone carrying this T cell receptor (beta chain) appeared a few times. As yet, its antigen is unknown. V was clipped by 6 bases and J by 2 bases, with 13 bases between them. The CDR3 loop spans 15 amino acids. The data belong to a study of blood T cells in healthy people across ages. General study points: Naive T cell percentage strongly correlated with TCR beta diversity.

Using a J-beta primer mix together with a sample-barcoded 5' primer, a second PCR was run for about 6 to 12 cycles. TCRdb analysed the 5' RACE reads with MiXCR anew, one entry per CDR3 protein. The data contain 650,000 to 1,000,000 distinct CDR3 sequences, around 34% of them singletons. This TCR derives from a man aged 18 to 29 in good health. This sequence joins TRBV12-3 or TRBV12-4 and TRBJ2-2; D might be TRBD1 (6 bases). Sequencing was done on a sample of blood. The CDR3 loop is CASRARQDNTGELFF. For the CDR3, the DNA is TGTGCCAGCAGAGCCCGACAGGATAACACCGGGGAGCTGTTTTTT.